This record looks at one TCR beta chain sequence and its context. It has no known antigen specificity. It has no much larger one-base neighbor in the sample; base qualities were not kept. This sample was taken from a study of T cell responses to AZD1222 COVID-19 vaccine (dated by TCRdb to the early 2020s). A note on the overall study: A total of 230 to 250 trial participants underwent TCR sequencing, of whom 200 to 220 had received two doses of AZD1222 and about 25 had received two doses of the MenACWY control vaccine. Trial participants were enrolled by age into subgroups of 18-55, 56-69 and 70-plus years, and 148, 28 and 57 TCR-sequenced participants, respectively, were included in these subgroups.

General study outcomes and caveats: Conclusions about previously exposed vaccinees were limited because only a handful of AZD1222 recipients were SARS-CoV-2 seropositive at baseline. Reportedly, almost half of the unique spike-specific TCRs recognized epitopes lying outside the regions that are mutated in the B.1.351 and B.1.1.7 variants. The 56-69-year group was small, and its depth increase did not reach significance, likely because of low power. Spike-specific TCR breadth and depth rose significantly after two AZD1222 doses compared with day 0 and with MenACWY recipients. The vaccine-associated CD4 TCRs covered the entire spike protein, and the dominant responses fell in regions 160-218 and 743-854. Participants were mostly white British, with more females than males. The authors suggested clonal diversity may have been underestimated. Because no day 14 peak-response samples were available, repertoires were characterized only after the peak T cell response.

The CDR3 regions of human TCRbeta chains were analyzed by immunosequencing. As for the authors' bioinformatics: Repertoire TCRs were matched against a reference library of SARS-CoV-2-specific TCRs generated with the MIRA antigen-specificity platform. Breadth meant the fraction of unique TCRs that were SARS-CoV-2-associated, whereas depth meant the fraction of total T cells that were SARS-CoV-2-associated. Each spike-specific TCR was assigned to its reactive spike region and to a CD4 or CD8 class using the MIRA data. Log10-transformed breadth and depth values were compared by one-way ANOVA with Sidak's multiple comparisons tests. This immuneACCESS table, as held by TCRdb, lists in-frame sequences with V and J called but not all clones. Of the missing ones, under half trace to an unresolved V gene in checked studies; the others have no known cause. The V and J calls and clone size are taken from that table; D and trimming were inferred from the DNA. For this sample there are approximately 70,000 clones; around 80% appear just once. About 50% of the sample is taken by the ten largest.

The CDR3 starts with the cysteine, ends with the phenylalanine, and has 14 residues. The entry retains the CDR3 DNA only, 42 bases that are in frame from base 1. The germline V gene (reference sequence) sets CDR1 to LNHDA and CDR2 to SQIVND. The germline V end is reduced by 6 bases and the J end by 6 bases; junction bases left unmatched: 2. The time point tag for this specimen amounts to: about 28 days (+/-7) after the second vaccine dose. AZD1222 recipients with second doses at about 4 weeks or about 12 weeks were pooled, because spike-specific TCR depth and breadth did not differ between schedules. Vaccinee samples came from UK trials COV001 and COV002, including a single-blind randomized controlled phase 2/3 trial of AZD1222 (ChAdOx1 nCoV-19) in healthy adults. For TCRbeta chain sequencing, PBMC samples were collected from trial participants at day 0 and at day 28 after the second dose.

The sequencing used peripheral blood, collected 28 days after the second AZD1222 dose. The V and J segments used are TRBV19 and TRBJ2-1, and 13 junction bases match TRBD2. The receptor was derived from an adult who received the AZD1222 COVID-19 vaccine. The nucleotides are TGTGCCAGTAGCGGGACTAGCGGGGCCAATGAGCAGTTCTTC. Protein translation: CASSGTSGANEQFF.